This T cell receptor beta chain was obtained from a study of cytomegalovirus exposure and HLA in healthy donors. In the study overall: T cells numbering about 200 million yielded around 120 million unique TCR beta sequences in an earlier analysis.

It was with 60 Vbeta and 13 Jbeta primers that the PCR ran. Assay: immunoSEQ multiplex PCR; the TCRdb copy retains only in-frame clones and omits some. Its table lists some 140,000 clones. Trimming shortened V by 5 bases and J by 6 bases, and 11 bases separated the two germline ends. CDR3 length equals 12 residues. CDR1 MNHNS and CDR2 SASEGT come from the germline V gene. The study's findings and limits: Presence/absence analysis assumed near-uniform sequencing depth across donors. Productive status was seen about 87% or about 30% of the time for most TCR beta V segments in an earlier analysis. The study dropped some indistinguishable V segments, TRBV6-2 and TRBV6-3 among them.

Remarks on this clone: What it binds is not known.

Sequenced material: PBMCs. The chain has TRBV6-1 and TRBJ2-7; TRBD1 is a possible D gene (5 bases). This clonotype originated in a woman aged 55-69 years in good health and CMV-seronegative. The CDR3 loop is CASSPRVSEQYF. The CDR3 DNA reads TGTGCCAGCAGTCCCAGGGTTAGCGAGCAGTACTTC.